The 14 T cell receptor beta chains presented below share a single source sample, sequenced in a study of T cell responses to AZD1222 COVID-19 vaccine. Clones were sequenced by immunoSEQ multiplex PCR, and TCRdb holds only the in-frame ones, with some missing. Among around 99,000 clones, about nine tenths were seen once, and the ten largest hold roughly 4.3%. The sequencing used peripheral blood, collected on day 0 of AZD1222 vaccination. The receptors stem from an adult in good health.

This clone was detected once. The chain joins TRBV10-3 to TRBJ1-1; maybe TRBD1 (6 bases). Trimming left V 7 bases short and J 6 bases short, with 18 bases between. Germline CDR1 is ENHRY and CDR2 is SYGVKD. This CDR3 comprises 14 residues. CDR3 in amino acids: CAITDPTGRAEAFF. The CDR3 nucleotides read TGTGCCATCACTGACCCTACAGGGAGGGCTGAAGCTTTCTTT.

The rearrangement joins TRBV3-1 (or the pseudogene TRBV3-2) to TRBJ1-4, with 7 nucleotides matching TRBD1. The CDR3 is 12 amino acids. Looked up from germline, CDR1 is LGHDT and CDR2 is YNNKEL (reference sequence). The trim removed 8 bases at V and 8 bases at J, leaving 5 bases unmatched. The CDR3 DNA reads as TGTGCCAGCGCCGGGACAGCCGAAAAACTGTTTTTT. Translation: CASAGTAEKLFF.

The CDR3 DNA reads as TGCGCCAGCAGCCGGGCGGGCAGCTACTTTCGTGAGACCCAGTACTTC. It yields the protein CASSRAGSYFRETQYF. The gene calls are TRBV5-1 and TRBJ2-5; D possibly corresponds to TRBD2 (5 bases). Germline values: CDR1 SGHRS, CDR2 YFSETQ. Trimming shortened V by 4 bases and J by 5 bases, and 21 bases separated the two germline ends. This CDR3 contains 16 residues.

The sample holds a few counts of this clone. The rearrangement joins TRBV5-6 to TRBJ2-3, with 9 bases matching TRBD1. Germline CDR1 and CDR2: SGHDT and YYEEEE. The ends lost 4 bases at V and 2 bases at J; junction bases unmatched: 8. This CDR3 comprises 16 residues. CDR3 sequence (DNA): TGTGCCAGCAGCGGCATCCGGGACAGGGCCACAGATACGCAGTATTTT. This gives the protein CASSGIRDRATDTQYF.

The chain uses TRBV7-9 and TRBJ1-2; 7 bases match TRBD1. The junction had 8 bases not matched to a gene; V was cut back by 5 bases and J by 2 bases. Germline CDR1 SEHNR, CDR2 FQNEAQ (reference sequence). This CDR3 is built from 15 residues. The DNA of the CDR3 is TGTGCCAGCAGCCAACCCTGGGACAGCAACTATGGCTACACCTTC. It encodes CASSQPWDSNYGYTF.

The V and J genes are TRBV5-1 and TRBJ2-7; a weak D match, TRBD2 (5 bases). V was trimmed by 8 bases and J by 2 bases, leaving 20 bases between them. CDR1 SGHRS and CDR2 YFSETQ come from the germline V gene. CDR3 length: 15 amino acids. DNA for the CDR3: TGCGCCAGTAAAGACACGGGGAATCCTACCTACGAGCAGTACTTC. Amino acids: CASKDTGNPTYEQYF.

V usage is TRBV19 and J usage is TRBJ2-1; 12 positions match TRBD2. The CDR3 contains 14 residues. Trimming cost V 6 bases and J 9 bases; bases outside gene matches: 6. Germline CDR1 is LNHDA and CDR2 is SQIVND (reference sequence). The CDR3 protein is CASSPLAGGIEQFF. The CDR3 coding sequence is TGTGCCAGTAGCCCACTAGCGGGGGGAATTGAGCAGTTCTTC.

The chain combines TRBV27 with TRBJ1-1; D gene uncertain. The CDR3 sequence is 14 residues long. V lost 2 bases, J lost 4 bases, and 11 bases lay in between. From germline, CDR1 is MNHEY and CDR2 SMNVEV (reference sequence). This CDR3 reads CASSLQKAGTEAFF. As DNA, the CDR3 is TGTGCCAGCAGTTTACAGAAAGCGGGCACTGAAGCTTTCTTT.

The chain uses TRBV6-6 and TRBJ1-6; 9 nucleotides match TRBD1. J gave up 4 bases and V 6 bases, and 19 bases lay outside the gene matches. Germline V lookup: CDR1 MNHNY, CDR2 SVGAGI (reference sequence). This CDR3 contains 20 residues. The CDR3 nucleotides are TGTGCCAGCAGCCTCACCGCCGGGACAGGGCGTCGACAGTATAATTCACCCCTCCACTTT. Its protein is CASSLTAGTGRRQYNSPLHF.

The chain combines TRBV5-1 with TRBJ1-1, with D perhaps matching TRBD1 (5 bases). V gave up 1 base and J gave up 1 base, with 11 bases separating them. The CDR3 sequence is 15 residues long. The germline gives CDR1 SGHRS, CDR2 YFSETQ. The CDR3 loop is CASSLRQGGNTEAFF. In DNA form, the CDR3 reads TGCGCCAGCAGCTTGAGGCAGGGAGGGAACACTGAAGCTTTCTTT.

The CDR3 DNA is TGTGCCAGCAGCCCGGTAGGGCAGCTGGCTAGTATAGCGGGGGGAGCCCAAGAGACCCAGTACTTC. It yields the protein CASSPVGQLASIAGGAQETQYF. This chain uses TRBV4-2 with TRBJ2-5, with 10 bases identical to TRBD2. The CDR3 has 22 residues. The germline V gene has CDR1 LGHNA and CDR2 YNFKEQ. V gave up 4 bases and J gave up 1 base; unmatched junction bases: 24.

The CDR3 nucleotides are TGTGCCATCACGGGGGGGGTACTTCATTATGGCTACACCTTC. The encoded protein is CAITGGVLHYGYTF. The chain joins TRBV10-3 to TRBJ1-2; D perhaps matches TRBD1 (5 bases). V was shortened by 7 bases and J by 5 bases, with 17 bases between the two germline ends. There are 14 residues in the CDR3. Germline V gene data show CDR1 as ENHRY and CDR2 as SYGVKD.

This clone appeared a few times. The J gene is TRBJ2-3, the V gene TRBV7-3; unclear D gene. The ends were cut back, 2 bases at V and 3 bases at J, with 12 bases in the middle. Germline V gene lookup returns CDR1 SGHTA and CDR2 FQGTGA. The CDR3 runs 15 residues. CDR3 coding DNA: TGTGCCAGCAGCTTATATGCTAGAGCGACAGATACGCAGTATTTT. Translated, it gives CASSLYARATDTQYF. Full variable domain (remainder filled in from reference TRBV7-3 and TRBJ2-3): GAGVSQTPSNKVTEKGKYVELRCDPISGHTALYWYRQSLGQGPEFLIYFQGTGAADDSGLPNDRFFAVRPEGSVSTLKIQRTERGDSAVYLCASSLYARATDTQYFGPGTRLTVL.

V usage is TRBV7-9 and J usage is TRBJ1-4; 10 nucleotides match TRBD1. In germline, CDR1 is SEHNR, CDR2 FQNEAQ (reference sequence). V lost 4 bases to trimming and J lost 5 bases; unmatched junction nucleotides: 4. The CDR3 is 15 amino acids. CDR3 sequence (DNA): TGTGCCAGCAGCTCCTGGACAGGGGGGAATGAAAAACTGTTTTTT. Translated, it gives CASSSWTGGNEKLFF.